This TCR beta chain stems from a study of T cells in Graves' hyperthyroidism and ophthalmopathy. Study results and limitations: From stable hyperthyroidism, ophthalmopathy was separated by a 13 V-J model.

The length of the CDR3 is 13 residues. Germline CDR1 reads SNHLY; CDR2 reads FYNNEI. Trimming pared 8 bases from V and 6 bases from J, leaving 17 bases between. As regards this clonotype: Its target is unknown.

Using RNA transcripts as the source, TCR beta CDR3 regions were amplified. During a first-round RT-PCR of the TCR CDR3, the HTBI primer set was used. TCRdb re-analysed the multiplex PCR reads in MiXCR, keeping a single row per CDR3 protein. The data contain around 300,000 distinct CDR3 sequences, roughly an eighth of them seen just once; the ten biggest clones take up 7.9%. Newly diagnosed patients aged 18 to 65 had hyperthyroidism of under 2 months' duration. The receptor was derived from a woman in her 40s with Graves' hyperthyroidism. Sequenced input: blood. The chain links TRBV2 to TRBJ2-7; tentative D call: TRBD1 (5 bases). CDR3 region: CASGASGRSEQYF. The CDR3 DNA follows: TGTGCCAGCGGGGCGTCGGGCCGGAGCGAGCAGTACTTC.